This TCR beta chain was recovered during a study of T cells in localized non-small cell lung cancer. Study-wide results and limits: The study detected a median roughly 56 of the top 100 tumor clones in adjacent lung. Uninvolved adjacent lung had more T cell clonality than any other tissue, topping tumor. Those with higher blood T cell density had longer overall survival.

Germline loops: CDR1 MDHEN, CDR2 SYDVKM. There are 15 residues in the CDR3. Trimming took 5 bases from V and 2 from J, leaving 14 bases between them. This clone was seen only once. Its antigen is as yet unknown. The method was immunoSEQ multiplex PCR; TCRdb's version includes in-frame clones alone and lacks a portion of them. The sample includes 20,000 to 30,000 clones, approximately 88% of them seen just once. The V gene is TRBV28, the J gene TRBJ2-3; D might be TRBD1 or TRBD2, each matching 5 bases. The source was PBMCs, collected before any cancer treatment. The receptor was derived from a man between 40 and 70 years old with stage II lung adenocarcinoma. CDR3 loop: CASSAPGSHTDTQYF. The CDR3 bases are TGTGCCAGCAGTGCCCCAGGGAGCCACACAGATACGCAGTATTTT.